The 23 T cell receptor beta chains listed next were all sequenced from one sample in a study of blood T cell repertoires in COVID-19. Sequencing was performed with immunoSEQ multiplex PCR; in TCRdb, only in-frame clones are kept and a portion is missing. The sample consists of 98,000 or so clones, roughly 80% of them appearing once. The sample was peripheral blood. All receptors come from a man in his 60s with acute or convalescent COVID-19.

This rearrangement joins TRBV5-6 to TRBJ2-4, with 10 bases fitting TRBD2. The V and J ends lost 2 bases and 6 bases, in that order; junction bases with no gene match: 2. Germline CDR1 reads SGHDT; CDR2 reads YYEEEE. There are 14 residues in the CDR3. CDR3 coding DNA: TGTGCCAGCAGCTTCACTAGCGGGGTAAACATTCAGTACTTC. It encodes CASSFTSGVNIQYF.

The genes are TRBV19 and TRBJ2-3; a possible D gene is TRBD2 (6 bases). Germline values: CDR1 LNHDA, CDR2 SQIVND (reference sequence). This CDR3 is 14 amino acids long. Deletions cut 3 bases from V and 7 bases from J, with 14 bases between. CDR3 protein: CASSIPGGGNTQYF. The CDR3 bases are TGTGCCAGTAGTATCCCTGGGGGAGGTAATACGCAGTATTTT.

Regarding this clone: At one of its ends the junction is not consistent with the germline gene, which may arise from a read error. This chain uses TRBV12-3 or TRBV12-4 with TRBJ1-4; 7 positions match TRBD1. The CDR3 has 12 amino acids. The DNA for the CDR3 is TGTGCCAGCAGTTTGGCCGGGACAGAAGTATCCTTT. Its translation is CASSLAGTEVSF.

The chain combines TRBV5-4 with TRBJ1-6, with D maybe TRBD1 (6 bases). The germline V gene has CDR1 SGHNT and CDR2 YYREEE (reference sequence). The CDR3 is 17 residues long. V lost 4 bases and J 0 bases, leaving 14 bases between the germline ends. The CDR3 nucleotides are TGTGCCAGCAGCCCCGGACAGCCGAGCTCCTATAATTCACCCCTCCACTTT. Its translation: CASSPGQPSSYNSPLHF.

V usage is TRBV5-4 and J usage is TRBJ1-1; D remains unclear. In germline, CDR1 is SGHNT, CDR2 YYREEE (reference sequence). Trimming pared 3 bases from V and 4 bases from J, leaving 10 bases between. CDR3 length equals 13 residues. CDR3 sequence reads: CASSSPLGTEAFF. DNA for the CDR3: TGTGCCAGCAGCTCTCCCCTCGGCACTGAAGCTTTCTTT.

V usage is TRBV5-1 and J usage is TRBJ1-6; D is possibly TRBD1 (5 bases). The CDR3 contains 15 residues. The V gene's germline CDR1 is SGHRS and CDR2 YFSETQ. Trimming removed 0 bases at V and 10 bases at J, with 14 bases between. The CDR3 protein is CASSLDGRVGSPLHF. CDR3 coding DNA: TGCGCCAGCAGCTTGGACGGCAGGGTGGGATCACCCCTCCACTTT.

The V gene is TRBV11-3, the J gene TRBJ2-7; a weak D match, TRBD1 (5 bases). V was trimmed by 1 base and J by 3 bases, leaving 10 bases between them. The CDR3 consists of 14 residues. Germline V gives CDR1 SGHNT, CDR2 YENEEA. DNA of the CDR3: TGTGCCAGCAGCTTAGGTGGGGCCCTCTACGAGCAGTACTTC. Protein sequence: CASSLGGALYEQYF.

The chain recombines TRBV5-1 with TRBJ1-1; 7 bases map to TRBD1. Germline values: CDR1 SGHRS, CDR2 YFSETQ. V lost 3 bases, J lost 6 bases, and 8 bases stayed unmatched. The CDR3 contains 14 residues. The CDR3 sequence: CASSSQGFSAEAFF. In nucleotides, the CDR3 is TGCGCCAGCAGCTCACAGGGGTTTAGCGCTGAAGCTTTCTTT.

The V call is TRBV10-1, the J call TRBJ2-7; 7 nucleotides line up with TRBD1. V dropped 10 bases and J dropped 9; count of bases not matched to a gene: 15. CDR3 length: 13 residues. Germline values: CDR1 WNHNN, CDR2 SYGVQD (reference sequence). CDR3 sequence: CATSTGQDSVQYF. The CDR3 DNA follows: TGCGCCACCTCGACAGGGCAAGACTCGGTGCAGTACTTC.

This clone has more than one count but fewer than ten. The chain is built from TRBV4-1 and TRBJ2-3, with 10 bases lining up with TRBD2. This CDR3 contains 18 residues. Germline values: CDR1 MGHRA, CDR2 YSYEKL. J lost 6 bases, V lost 4 bases, and 16 bases had no gene match. CDR3 bases: TGCGCCAGCAGCCTAAGAGAGTGGATAGCGGGGGGCCATGATACGCAGTATTTT. Its protein product is CASSLREWIAGGHDTQYF.

V usage is TRBV27 and J usage is TRBJ1-1; D perhaps matches TRBD1 (6 bases). This CDR3 has 14 residues. CDR1 MNHEY and CDR2 SMNVEV come from the germline V gene (reference sequence). V gave up 6 bases and J gave up 1 base, with 12 bases separating them. CDR3 protein: CASRTQGSNTEAFF. CDR3 coding DNA: TGTGCCAGCAGGACACAGGGATCGAACACTGAAGCTTTCTTT.

This rearrangement joins TRBV19 to TRBJ2-7, with TRBD2 matching over 13 bases. The germline CDR1 and CDR2 sequences are LNHDA and SQIVND (reference sequence). The CDR3 has 13 residues. Losses at the gene ends were 10 bases for V and 7 bases for J; bases not matched to a gene: 7. CDR3 nucleotides: TGTGCCACCACTAGCGGGAGGGGAATGGAGCAGTACTTC. Its protein is CATTSGRGMEQYF.

The V call is TRBV3-1 (or the pseudogene TRBV3-2), the J call TRBJ2-1; 11 bases fit TRBD2. Germline CDR1 reads LGHDT; CDR2 reads YNNKEL (reference sequence). The CDR3 loop spans 15 amino acids. Trimming took 3 bases from V and 5 from J; bases not matched to a gene: 3. CDR3 sequence reads: CASSHSGGGNNEQFF. The DNA of the CDR3 is TGTGCCAGCAGCCATAGCGGGGGGGGTAACAATGAGCAGTTCTTC.

The rearrangement links TRBV12-2 to TRBJ1-2; the DNA was not used to check the table's D call, TRBD1. TRBV12-2 is marked as a pseudogene. This CDR3 contains 16 residues. The CDR3: CASRQTWTGELYGYTF. The CDR3 bases are TGTGCAAGTCGCCAAACTTGGACAGGGGAACTCTATGGCTACACCTTC.

This chain connects TRBV18 to TRBJ1-5; no definite D call. The CDR3 loop spans 15 amino acids. CDR1 and CDR2 (germline): KGHSH, LQKENI. Trimming removed 6 bases at V and 7 bases at J, with 19 bases between. CDR3 residues: CASSSRSGFWQPQHF. The CDR3 region has the DNA TGTGCCAGCTCCTCAAGGAGCGGGTTTTGGCAGCCCCAGCATTTT.

This clone was counted once. The chain couples TRBV27 to TRBJ1-4, with D perhaps matching TRBD1 (5 bases). Trimming left V 2 bases short and J 0 bases short, with 13 bases between. Germline V CDR1 and CDR2: MNHEY, SMNVEV (reference sequence). This CDR3 is 17 amino acids long. The CDR3 sequence: CASSLRHRGSTNEKLFF. CDR3 nucleotide sequence: TGTGCCAGCAGTTTACGCCATCGGGGGTCAACTAATGAAAAACTGTTTTTT.

The chain carries TRBV27 and TRBJ1-2, with D perhaps matching TRBD1 (6 bases). The CDR3 length is 18 residues. Germline CDR1 MNHEY, CDR2 SMNVEV (reference sequence). Deletions cut 5 bases from V and 0 bases from J, with 22 bases between. This CDR3 is CASSADRRVARANYGYTF. CDR3 coding DNA: TGTGCCAGCAGTGCCGACAGGCGGGTCGCCCGAGCTAACTATGGCTACACCTTC.

This rearrangement joins TRBV7-2 to TRBJ2-2; D might be TRBD1 (5 bases). CDR3 length: 16 residues. Germline V lookup: CDR1 SGHTA, CDR2 FQGNSA. V lost 1 base and J lost 3, with 12 bases in between. The CDR3 region has the DNA TGTGCCAGCAGCTTAGGTCCAGGGTGGGACACCGGGGAGCTGTTTTTT. This gives the protein CASSLGPGWDTGELFF.

This chain joins TRBV7-6 and TRBJ2-1; TRBD2 matches at 12 bases. There are 20 residues in the CDR3. Trimming cost V 2 bases and J 5 bases; bases outside gene matches: 16. CDR1 SGHVS and CDR2 FNYEAQ come from the germline V gene. CDR3 bases: TGTGCCAGCAGCTTATCAAACCCGGCCCTAGCGGGAGGGCGTGACAATGAGCAGTTCTTC. Translated, it gives CASSLSNPALAGGRDNEQFF.

V gene TRBV7-8 combines with J gene TRBJ1-1, with 10 bases identical to TRBD1. The CDR3 consists of 18 residues. CDR1 and CDR2 from the germline V gene are SGHVS and FQNEAQ. V trimming: 2 bases; J trimming: 11 bases; junction bases outside the gene matches: 20. The CDR3 is CASSLIIGGTGETGVAFF. In nucleotides, the CDR3 is TGTGCCAGCAGCTTAATAATTGGAGGGACAGGGGAAACGGGGGTTGCTTTCTTT.

The rearrangement links TRBV9 to TRBJ1-5; TRBD1 aligns across 7 bases. This CDR3 is built from 17 residues. Germline CDR1 reads SGDLS; CDR2 reads YYNGEE. Germline trimming cut 4 bases from V and 4 bases from J; bases unmatched to any gene: 14. CDR3 loop: CASSPEGTVLKNQPQHF. As DNA, the CDR3 is TGTGCCAGCAGCCCCGAAGGGACAGTGCTAAAAAATCAGCCCCAGCATTTT.

This sequence joins TRBV2 and TRBJ2-5; D gene uncertain. The V end lost 4 bases, the J end lost 4 bases, and 16 bases lay between the germline ends. This CDR3 is built from 15 residues. Per germline, CDR1 SNHLY and CDR2 FYNNEI. CDR3 nucleotide sequence: TGTGCCAGCAGTGGTCCAGGCAAGGTCAGAGAGACCCAGTACTTC. Translating gives CASSGPGKVRETQYF. The variable domain in full, completed from reference TRBV2 and TRBJ2-5, reads EPEVTQTPSHQVTQMGQEVILRCVPISNHLYFYWYRQILGQKVEFLVSFYNNEISEKSEIFDDQFSVERPDGSNFTLKIRSTKLEDSAMYFCASSGPGKVRETQYFGPGTRLLVL.

V gene TRBV27 combines with J gene TRBJ1-2; D ambiguous. The CDR3 runs to 14 residues. Germline lookup yields CDR1 MNHEY and CDR2 SMNVEV (reference sequence). V was clipped by 5 bases and J by 1 base, with 11 bases between them. CDR3 DNA sequence: TGTGCCAGCAGTGCCCAAACGGGTAACTATGGCTACACCTTC. Its translation is CASSAQTGNYGYTF.